The 3 T cell receptor beta chains given below trace back to one sample, sequenced in a study of T cell repertoires in cytomegalovirus infection. Using its own MiXCR run on the reads, TCRdb lists one record per CDR3 protein. Altogether 310,000 or so distinct CDR3 sequences are present, 8% to 10% being singletons, with the ten largest covering approximately 2.4%. Sample: PBMCs. The receptors derive from a human donor in good health (CMV status not recorded). Some clones in this sample may be carry-over from other donors' samples.

This clonotype has ten or more counts. V gene TRBV5-1 combines with J gene TRBJ1-1; D perhaps matches TRBD1 (6 bases). Trimming stripped 3 bases from V and 5 bases from J, with 11 bases between. The CDR3 spans 13 residues. CDR1 and CDR2 from the germline V gene are SGHRS and YFSETQ. In DNA, the CDR3 is TGCGCCAGCAGCTACAGGGAAAGAACTGAAGCTTTCTTT. The encoded protein is CASSYRERTEAFF. Full variable domain (missing parts from reference TRBV5-1 and TRBJ1-1): KAGVTQTPRYLIKTRGQQVTLSCSPISGHRSVSWYQQTPGQGLQFLFEYFSETQRNKGNFPGRFSGRQFSNSRSEMNVSTLELGDSALYLCASSYRERTEAFFGQGTRLTVV.

At least ten counts were recorded for this clonotype. The J gene is TRBJ2-2, the V gene TRBV29-1, with D perhaps matching TRBD1 (5 bases). This CDR3 is built from 12 residues. Looked up from germline, CDR1 is SQVTM and CDR2 is ANQGSEA. V lost 7 bases and J lost 6, with 12 bases in between. The CDR3 reads CSGASGSGELFF. CDR3 coding DNA: TGCAGCGGAGCCTCAGGGTCCGGGGAGCTGTTTTTT.

The table lists this clonotype with a few counts. This chain joins TRBV20-1 and TRBJ2-2; D is ambiguous. This CDR3 region has 15 residues. Trimming cost V 3 bases and J 3 bases, with 14 bases left between them. From germline, CDR1 is DFQATT and CDR2 SNEGSKA (reference sequence). The CDR3 loop is CSARSFGRDTGELFF. The CDR3 DNA reads TGCAGTGCTAGGAGTTTCGGCCGGGACACCGGGGAGCTGTTTTTT.